The TCR beta chain under discussion was sequenced for a study of regulatory T cells in long-lasting Graves disease. In the study overall: Graves' patients (newly diagnosed) had been on antithyroid drugs under 3 months.

As to time point: newly diagnosed GD, antithyroid drugs for less than 3 months. The TCR library was made from RNA that had been extracted from PBMCs in TRIzol. Germline loops: CDR1 LNHDA, CDR2 SQIVND (reference sequence). The CDR3 is 15 residues long. The V gene end was trimmed by 1 base and the J gene end by 2 bases; junction bases not matched to a gene: 5. Library construction for TCR beta used iRepertoire HTBI primers and Arm-PCR of CDR3 regions. TCRdb redid the calling of the multiplex PCR reads with MiXCR, one entry per CDR3 protein. The repertoire holds some 250,000 distinct CDR3 sequences, with around 20% as singletons.

The genes are TRBV19 and TRBJ2-7; 7 bases align to TRBD1. The starting material was peripheral blood mononuclear cells (PBMCs), obtained at new diagnosis, from a patient treated with antithyroid drugs. This TCR derives from a female donor with Graves disease. Written as DNA, the CDR3 is TGTGCCAGTAGTATAGGGGATGACAGGGCCTACGAGCAGTACTTC. Its translation is CASSIGDDRAYEQYF.